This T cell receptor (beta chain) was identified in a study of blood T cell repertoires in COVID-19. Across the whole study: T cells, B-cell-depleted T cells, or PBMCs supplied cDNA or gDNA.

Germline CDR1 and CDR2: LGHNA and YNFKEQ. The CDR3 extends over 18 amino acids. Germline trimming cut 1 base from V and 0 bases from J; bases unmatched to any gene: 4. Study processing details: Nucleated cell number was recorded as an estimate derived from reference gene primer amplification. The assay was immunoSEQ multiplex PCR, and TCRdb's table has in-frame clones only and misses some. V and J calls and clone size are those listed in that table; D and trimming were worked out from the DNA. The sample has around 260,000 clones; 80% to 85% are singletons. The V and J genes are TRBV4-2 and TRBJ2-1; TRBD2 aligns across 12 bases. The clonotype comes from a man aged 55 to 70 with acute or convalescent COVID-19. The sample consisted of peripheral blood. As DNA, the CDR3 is TGTGCCAGCAGCCAAGGGAGGACTAGCGGGATCTCCTACAATGAGCAGTTCTTC. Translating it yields CASSQGRTSGISYNEQFF.